In this sample, the clone carrying this T cell receptor beta chain turned up many times. The antigen remains undetermined. These data originate in a study of response to subunit inactivated influenza vaccine. TCRdb independently ran MiXCR on the RT-PCR reads; one entry per CDR3 protein. The table includes 500,000 or so distinct CDR3 sequences, over 9.5% detected once. The CDR3 is 20 amino acids. CDR1 MNHNS and CDR2 SASEGT come from the germline V gene. Losses at the gene ends were 9 bases for V and 3 bases for J; bases not matched to a gene: 29. General observations from the study: A suggestion made by the authors is that each seasonal influenza vaccination recruits few new T cells.

The sample consisted of PBMCs from blood, taken roughly 45 days after vaccination. This TCR came from a man over 45 who received an inactivated influenza vaccine. The V gene is TRBV6-1, the J gene TRBJ2-7; 7 bases match TRBD1. This chain's CDR3 is CASSKATRQGDKTFLYEQYF. The CDR3 region has the DNA TGTGCCAGTAGTAAGGCGACCCGACAGGGAGATAAGACCTTTCTCTACGAGCAGTACTTC.